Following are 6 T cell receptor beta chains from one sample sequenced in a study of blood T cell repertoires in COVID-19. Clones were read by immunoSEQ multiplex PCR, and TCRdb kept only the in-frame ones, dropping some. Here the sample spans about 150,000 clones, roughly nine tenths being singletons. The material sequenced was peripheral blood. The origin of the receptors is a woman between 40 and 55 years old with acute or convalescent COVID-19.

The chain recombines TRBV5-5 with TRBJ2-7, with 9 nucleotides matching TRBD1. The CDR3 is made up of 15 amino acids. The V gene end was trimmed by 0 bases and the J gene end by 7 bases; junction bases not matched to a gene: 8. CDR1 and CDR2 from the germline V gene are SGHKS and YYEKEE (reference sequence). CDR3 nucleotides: TGTGCCAGCAGCTTGGAAGGGACAGGGACGAGTGAGCAGTACTTC. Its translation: CASSLEGTGTSEQYF. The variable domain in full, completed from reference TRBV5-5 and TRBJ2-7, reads DAGVTQSPTHLIKTRGQQVTLRCSPISGHKSVSWYQQVLGQGPQFIFQYYEKEERGRGNFPDRFSARQFPNYSSELNVNALLLGDSALYLCASSLEGTGTSEQYFGPGTRLTVT.

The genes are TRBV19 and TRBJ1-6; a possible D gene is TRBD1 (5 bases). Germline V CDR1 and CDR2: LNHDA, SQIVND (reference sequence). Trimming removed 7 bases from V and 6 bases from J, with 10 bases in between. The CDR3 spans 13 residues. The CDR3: CASTDSGNSPLHF. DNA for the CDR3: TGTGCCAGTACTGACAGTGGTAATTCACCCCTCCACTTT. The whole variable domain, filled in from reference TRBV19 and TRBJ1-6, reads DGGITQSPKYLFRKEGQNVTLSCEQNLNHDAMYWYRQDPGQGLRLIYYSQIVNDFQKGDIAEGYSVSREKKESFPLTVTSAQKNPTAFYLCASTDSGNSPLHFGNGTRLTVT.

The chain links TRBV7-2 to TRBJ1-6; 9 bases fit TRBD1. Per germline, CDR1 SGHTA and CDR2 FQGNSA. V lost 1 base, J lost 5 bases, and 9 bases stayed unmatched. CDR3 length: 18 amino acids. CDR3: CASSLVGGGTGHNSPLHF. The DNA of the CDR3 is TGTGCCAGCAGCTTAGTAGGGGGGGGGACAGGGCATAATTCACCCCTCCACTTT.

As DNA, the CDR3 is TGTGCTAGTGGTGATAGCGGGGGATTCACCGGGGAGCTGTTTTTT. This gives the protein CASGDSGGFTGELFF. This chain uses TRBV12-5 with TRBJ2-2, with 9 positions matching TRBD2. Germline V gene lookup returns CDR1 LGHNT and CDR2 FRNRAP. V dropped 5 bases and J dropped 4; count of bases not matched to a gene: 5. The CDR3 has 15 amino acids.

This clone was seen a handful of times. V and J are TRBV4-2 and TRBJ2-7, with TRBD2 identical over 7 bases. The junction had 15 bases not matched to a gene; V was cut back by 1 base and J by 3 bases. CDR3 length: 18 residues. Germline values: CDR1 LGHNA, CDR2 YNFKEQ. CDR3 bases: TGTGCCAGCAGCCAAGGGCTAACAGGACTAGTTGTAAGCTACGAGCAGTACTTC. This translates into CASSQGLTGLVVSYEQYF.

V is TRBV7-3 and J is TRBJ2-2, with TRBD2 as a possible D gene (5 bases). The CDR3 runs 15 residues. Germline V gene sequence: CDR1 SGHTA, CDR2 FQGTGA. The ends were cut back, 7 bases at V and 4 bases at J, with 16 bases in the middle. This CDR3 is CASTYERVGTGELFF. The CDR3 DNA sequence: TGTGCCAGCACCTACGAGAGGGTAGGCACCGGGGAGCTGTTTTTT.